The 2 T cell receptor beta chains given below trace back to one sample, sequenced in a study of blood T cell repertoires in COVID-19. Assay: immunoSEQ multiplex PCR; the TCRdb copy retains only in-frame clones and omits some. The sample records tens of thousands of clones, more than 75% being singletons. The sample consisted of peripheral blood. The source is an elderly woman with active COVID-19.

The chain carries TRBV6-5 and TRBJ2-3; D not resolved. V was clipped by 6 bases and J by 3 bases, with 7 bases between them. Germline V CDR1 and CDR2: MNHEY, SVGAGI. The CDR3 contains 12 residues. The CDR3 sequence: CASSRLTDTQYF. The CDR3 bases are TGTGCCAGCAGCCGACTTACAGATACGCAGTATTTT.

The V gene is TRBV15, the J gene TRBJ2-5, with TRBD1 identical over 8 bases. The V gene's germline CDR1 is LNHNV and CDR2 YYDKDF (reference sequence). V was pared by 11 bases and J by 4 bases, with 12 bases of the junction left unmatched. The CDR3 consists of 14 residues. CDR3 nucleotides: TGTGCCGTCCGCCCGGCAGGGGGCATAGAGACCCAGTACTTC. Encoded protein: CAVRPAGGIETQYF.